This T cell receptor beta chain was captured in a study of HIV-infected children after antiretroviral therapy interruption. Study details: Most participating children were previously exposed to EBV and CMV.

Treatment denoted: PENTA 11 planned treatment interruption arm or continuous ART arm. At least 5 million viable PBMCs were required per cryopreserved sample. Naive CD4+ CD45RA+ CD45RO- T cells were sorted from thawed PBMCs. RNA-based 3' RACE libraries used unique molecular identifiers. TCRdb re-called the 3' RACE reads through MiXCR, storing one row per CDR3 protein. The table has 35,000 to 50,000 distinct CDR3 sequences, approximately 7% seen once. The CDR3 is made up of 13 amino acids. CDR1 LNHDA and CDR2 SQIVND come from the germline V gene (reference sequence). For this clonotype: Germline is not matched at one junction end, which may reflect a read error.

The chain recombines TRBV19 with TRBJ2-5, with D perhaps matching TRBD1 (6 bases). The source material was CD45RA+ CD4+ T cells from PBMCs, pooled from several time points, sampled from a donor given antiretroviral therapy, either interrupted or continuous. This sample's subset: naive CD4+ CD45RA+ CD45RO- T cells. The sequence was collected from a pool of human donors with HIV. For the CDR3, the DNA is TGTGCCAGCAGTAGGACAGACCAAGACACCCAGTACTTT. It encodes CASSRTDQDTQYF.